In its sample, the clone carrying this TCR beta chain was seen a few times. This CDR3 region has 14 residues. CDR1 is MNHEY, CDR2 SMNVEV, per germline (reference sequence). Trimming took off 4 bases at V and 4 bases at J, with 10 bases between the two ends. The data were taken from a study of blood T cell repertoires in COVID-19. Study context: Sources were T cells, B-cell-depleted T cells, or PBMCs; the material itself was cDNA or gDNA.

Original analysis: Nucleated cell number was recorded as an estimate derived from reference gene primer amplification. The assay was immunoSEQ multiplex PCR, and TCRdb's table has in-frame clones only and misses some. V and J calls and clone size are as listed in that table; D and trimming were resolved from the DNA. The sample includes tens of thousands of clones, roughly 87% of them seen just once. This sequence originates from a woman aged 45-59 years with active or convalescent COVID-19. V is TRBV27 and J is TRBJ2-2; the D gene is possibly TRBD2 (6 bases). The material sequenced was peripheral blood. The DNA for the CDR3 is TGTGCCAGCAGTTGGGGAGGTGGCACCGGGGAGCTGTTTTTT. Translated, it gives CASSWGGGTGELFF.